Listed here are 26 T cell receptor beta chains from one sample, sequenced in a study of CD8 T cells in ankylosing spondylitis. TCRdb analysed the 5' RACE reads with MiXCR anew, one entry per CDR3 protein. The table lists some 130,000 distinct CDR3 sequences, roughly 15% of them singletons. Sample: blood, either unsorted or a sorted T cell fraction (not recorded which). The source of these receptors is a female donor with ankylosing spondylitis or in good health (not recorded which).

This chain connects TRBV18 to TRBJ2-1, with D uncertain. Between the trimmed V and J ends, which lost 4 bases and 10 bases, there was a span of 11 bases. Germline V gives CDR1 KGHSH, CDR2 LQKENI. This CDR3 region has 12 residues. CDR3 sequence reads: CASSLLAREQFF. Written as DNA, the CDR3 is TGTGCCAGCTCACTTTTAGCTAGGGAGCAGTTCTTC.

Remarks on this clonotype: This may be a read error, as it is one base from a much larger clone. The chain employs TRBV6-5 and TRBJ2-1; no clear D. The CDR3 is 10 residues long. Germline V lookup: CDR1 MNHEY, CDR2 SVGAGI. The CDR3 DNA sequence: TGTCCCAGCCCCCAGAGTGAGCAGTTCTTC. It yields the protein CPSPQSEQFF.

The chain is built from TRBV7-2 and TRBJ1-2, with D tentatively TRBD1 (5 bases). The length of the CDR3 is 13 residues. CDR1 is SGHTA and CDR2 is FQGNSA in the germline V gene. V was trimmed by 4 bases and J by 8 bases, leaving 14 bases between them. The CDR3: CASSSRDLSGYTF. The CDR3 DNA is TGTGCCAGCAGCTCCCGGGACTTGAGCGGCTACACCTTC.

This chain joins TRBV12-3 or TRBV12-4 and TRBJ2-1; TRBD2 matches at 8 bases. Unmatched junction bases numbered 5, after V lost 5 bases and J lost 5 bases. This CDR3 has 14 residues. The CDR3 is CASSQRTSHNEQFF. CDR3 in DNA: TGTGCCAGCAGTCAACGGACTAGCCACAATGAGCAGTTCTTC.

In this sample, this clonotype turned up many times. The genes are TRBV24-1 and TRBJ2-1; 13 bases match TRBD2. This CDR3 region has 16 residues. The V gene end was trimmed by 2 bases and the J gene end by 9 bases; junction bases not matched to a gene: 6. The germline V gene has CDR1 KGHDR and CDR2 SFDVKD. The CDR3 here is CATSDSLAGGPGEQFF. The CDR3 coding sequence is TGTGCCACCAGTGATTCACTAGCGGGAGGGCCTGGTGAGCAGTTCTTC.

The rearrangement uses TRBV18 and TRBJ2-5; 11 bases align to TRBD2. Trimming removed 2 bases from V and 5 bases from J; junction bases left unmatched: 4. Germline V lookup: CDR1 KGHSH, CDR2 LQKENI. This CDR3 region has 15 residues. This chain's CDR3 is CASSPTSGSWETQYF. The CDR3 DNA reads TGTGCCAGCTCACCAACTAGCGGGAGCTGGGAGACCCAGTACTTC.

The rearrangement links TRBV5-1 to TRBJ1-2, with D uncertain. The CDR3 has 15 amino acids. Per the germline V gene, CDR1 is SGHRS and CDR2 is YFSETQ. V was trimmed by 0 bases and J by 0 bases, leaving 9 bases between them. The CDR3 DNA reads as TGCGCCAGCAGCTTGGTAGGAGACGCTAACTATGGCTACACCTTC. Amino acid sequence: CASSLVGDANYGYTF.

CDR3 sequence (DNA): TGTGCCAGCAGCTCACCGACTAGCGCCCAAGAGACCCAGTACTTC. It specifies CASSSPTSAQETQYF. The J gene is TRBJ2-5, the V gene TRBV11-1, with TRBD2 matching over 8 bases. Germline V lookup: CDR1 SGHAT, CDR2 FQDESV (reference sequence). This CDR3 is built from 15 residues. V trimming: 4 bases; J trimming: 1 base; junction bases outside the gene matches: 5.

The chain joins TRBV10-3 to TRBJ2-2; either TRBD1 or TRBD2 may supply D (5 bases each). Germline loops: CDR1 ENHRY, CDR2 SYGVKD. Trimming shortened V by 4 bases and J by 2 bases, and 11 bases separated the two germline ends. The CDR3 sequence is 15 residues long. The CDR3 region has the DNA TGTGCCATCAGTGCCCGGGACGGAAACACCGGGGAGCTGTTTTTT. It is translated as CAISARDGNTGELFF.

On this clonotype: A much larger clone differs by one base, so this may be a read error. The chain couples TRBV27 to TRBJ1-5, with D possibly matching TRBD1 (6 bases). CDR3 size: 13 residues. Per the germline V gene, CDR1 is MNHEY and CDR2 is SMNVEV (reference sequence). CDR3 sequence (DNA): TGTACCAGCAGTTTAGGGGGGGATAAGCCCCAGCATTTT. Amino acids: CTSSLGGDKPQHF.

The chain joins TRBV5-1 to TRBJ2-3; a possible D gene is TRBD1 (5 bases). Germline CDR1 is SGHRS and CDR2 is YFSETQ. The germline V and J ends were trimmed by 4 bases and 5 bases, with 11 bases remaining between them. The CDR3 runs 13 residues. This chain's CDR3 is CASSPRVRDTQYF. The DNA of the CDR3 is TGCGCCAGCAGCCCCAGGGTTCGAGATACGCAGTATTTT.

Only a few counts were recorded for this clonotype. V usage is TRBV25-1 and J usage is TRBJ2-1, with D unresolved. The CDR3 is 14 residues long. The ends were cut back, 4 bases at V and 7 bases at J, with 14 bases in the middle. Germline V CDR1 and CDR2: MGHDK, SYGVNS. Here the CDR3 reads CASSVSGAPNEQFF. The CDR3 bases are TGTGCCAGCAGTGTATCGGGCGCCCCTAATGAGCAGTTCTTC.

About this clonotype itself: A much larger clone lies a single base off, so this may be a read error. The chain joins TRBV15 to TRBJ2-2; perhaps D is TRBD1 or TRBD2 (5 bases each). This CDR3 has 15 residues. Per the germline V gene, CDR1 is LNHNV and CDR2 is YYDKDF (reference sequence). The CDR3 coding sequence is TGTGCCACCTCTGAGCGACAGATGAACACCGGGGAGCTGCTTTTT. Amino acid sequence: CATSERQMNTGELLF.

This clonotype appeared many times. V gene TRBV10-3 combines with J gene TRBJ2-2; 7 nucleotides agree with TRBD1. The CDR3 is 15 amino acids. CDR1 and CDR2 from the germline V gene are ENHRY and SYGVKD. The V and J ends lost 6 bases and 3 bases, in that order; junction bases with no gene match: 7. The CDR3 DNA reads TGTGCCATCAGGGAAAGAACAGGGGACACCGGGGAGCTGTTTTTT. It specifies CAIRERTGDTGELFF.

J is TRBJ2-1 and V is TRBV12-1; the table's D gene call, TRBD2, was not cross checked with the DNA. TRBV12-1 is annotated as a pseudogene. The CDR3 contains 10 residues. CDR3: CASGENEQFF. Written as DNA, the CDR3 is TGTGCCAGCGGGGAGAATGAGCAGTTCTTC.

The chain is built from TRBV2 and TRBJ2-4; D gene unclear. The CDR3 totals 12 residues. V shed 5 bases and J shed 11 bases, with 13 bases lying between them. Germline V CDR1 and CDR2: SNHLY, FYNNEI. CDR3 in amino acids: CASSLTPDLQYF. DNA of the CDR3: TGTGCCAGCAGTCTCACCCCGGATCTTCAGTACTTC.

This clonotype was seen more than once but under ten times. The J gene is TRBJ1-5, the V gene TRBV5-1; D possibly corresponds to TRBD1 (5 bases). Germline-derived CDR1 and CDR2 are SGHRS and YFSETQ. This CDR3 has 15 amino acids. Trimming removed 5 bases at V and 4 bases at J, with 16 bases between. The CDR3 DNA sequence: TGCGCCAGCAGAGTTGACATGGGGGTAAATCAGCCCCAGCATTTT. Translated, it gives CASRVDMGVNQPQHF.

The chain has TRBV5-1 and TRBJ2-7, with 11 bases identical to TRBD1. Germline V gives CDR1 SGHRS, CDR2 YFSETQ. The junction had 9 bases not matched to a gene; V was cut back by 4 bases and J by 0 bases. The CDR3 is made up of 17 amino acids. This chain's CDR3 is CASSGRTGGSLSYEQYF. The CDR3 DNA is TGCGCCAGCAGCGGCAGGACAGGGGGCTCCCTCTCCTACGAGCAGTACTTC.

This clonotype was detected only a few times. At one of its ends the junction is not consistent with the germline gene, which may arise from a read error. This chain connects TRBV5-1 to TRBJ1-2; TRBD1 might be the D (6 bases). The CDR3 contains 14 residues. The V gene's germline CDR1 is SGHRS and CDR2 YFSETQ. CDR3 protein: CASSLGGYTTGQHF. CDR3 nucleotide sequence: TGCGCCAGCAGCTTGGGTGGGTATACGACAGGTCAACACTTC.

This clonotype has only a few counts. The chain recombines TRBV3-1 with TRBJ1-2; 7 nucleotides line up with TRBD1. The CDR3 spans 12 residues. The germline V gene has CDR1 LGHDT and CDR2 YNNKEL (reference sequence). The trim removed 5 bases at V and 7 bases at J, leaving 4 bases unmatched. The CDR3 DNA reads TGTGCCAGCAGCGCGACAGGGCGTGGCTACACCTTC. Translated, it gives CASSATGRGYTF.

Notes on this clonotype: The junction and the germline gene differ at one end; a read error may be behind it. The V call is TRBV7-3, the J call TRBJ2-2, with 10 bases aligning to TRBD2. The CDR3 sequence is 17 residues long. Germline CDR1 is SGHTA and CDR2 is FQGTGA. The CDR3 here is CTSSQGASGSLAGELFF. The CDR3 DNA sequence: TGTACCAGCAGCCAGGGGGCTAGCGGGAGCCTGGCCGGGGAGCTGTTTTTT.

This clonotype was counted at least ten times. The J gene is TRBJ2-3, the V gene TRBV5-5; 8 nucleotides align to TRBD2. The trim removed 0 bases at V and 2 bases at J, leaving 5 bases unmatched. Germline V gives CDR1 SGHKS, CDR2 YYEKEE (reference sequence). This CDR3 has 16 residues. The CDR3 nucleotides read TGTGCCAGCAGCTTGGCCAGGACTAGCCTCACAGATACGCAGTATTTT. Protein product: CASSLARTSLTDTQYF.

This clonotype has more than one count but fewer than ten. The gene calls are TRBV3-1 and TRBJ1-1; D call uncertain. The CDR3 extends over 12 amino acids. V lost 2 bases to trimming and J lost 4 bases, with 5 bases between them. Germline V gene sequence: CDR1 LGHDT, CDR2 YNNKEL (reference sequence). CDR3 in DNA: TGTGCCAGCAGCCAATCGGGCACTGAAGCTTTCTTT. Translated, it gives CASSQSGTEAFF.

In this sample, this clonotype turned up many times. J is TRBJ1-1 and V is TRBV5-1, with 8 bases lining up with TRBD1. This CDR3 spans 14 amino acids. Per germline, CDR1 SGHRS and CDR2 YFSETQ. Trimming took 2 bases from V and 3 from J; bases not matched to a gene: 3. In DNA form, the CDR3 reads TGCGCCAGCAGCTTTATGACAGGGGACACTGAAGCTTTCTTT. It encodes CASSFMTGDTEAFF.

In this sample, this clonotype turned up many times. At one of its ends the junction is not consistent with the germline gene, which may arise from a read error. CDR3 in amino acids: CAISEARGGVYSNQPQHF. DNA of the CDR3: TGTGCCATCAGTGAAGCGCGGGGGGGGGTTTATAGCAATCAGCCCCAGCATTTT. V and J are TRBV6-1 and TRBJ1-5; tentative D call: TRBD1 (5 bases). CDR3 size: 18 residues. Germline V gene sequence: CDR1 MNHNS, CDR2 SASEGT.

This clonotype turned up a few times. The DNA of the CDR3 is TGTGCCAGCAGTCAACAGGGGTATCAGCCCCAGCATTTT. Amino acid sequence: CASSQQGYQPQHF. The genes are TRBV7-2 and TRBJ1-5; the match to TRBD1 covers 7 bases. Germline CDR1 is SGHTA and CDR2 is FQGNSA. Trimming took 6 bases from V and 5 from J; bases not matched to a gene: 4. The CDR3 contains 13 residues.